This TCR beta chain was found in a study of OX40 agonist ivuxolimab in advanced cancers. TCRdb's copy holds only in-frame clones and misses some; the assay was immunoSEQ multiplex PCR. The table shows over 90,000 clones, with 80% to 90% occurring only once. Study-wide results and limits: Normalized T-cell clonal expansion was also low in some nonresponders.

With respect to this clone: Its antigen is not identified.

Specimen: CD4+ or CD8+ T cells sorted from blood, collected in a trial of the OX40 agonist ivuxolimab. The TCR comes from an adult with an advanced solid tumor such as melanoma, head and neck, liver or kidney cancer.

DNA of the CDR3: TGTGCCAGCAGTGAACGGTGGTCCGGGTCCTATGGCTACACCTTC. The encoded protein is CASSERWSGSYGYTF. The chain couples TRBV6-1 to TRBJ1-2; the D is unclear. CDR3 length: 15 amino acids. The germline gives CDR1 MNHNS, CDR2 SASEGT. Trimming stripped 2 bases from V and 4 bases from J, with 14 bases between.